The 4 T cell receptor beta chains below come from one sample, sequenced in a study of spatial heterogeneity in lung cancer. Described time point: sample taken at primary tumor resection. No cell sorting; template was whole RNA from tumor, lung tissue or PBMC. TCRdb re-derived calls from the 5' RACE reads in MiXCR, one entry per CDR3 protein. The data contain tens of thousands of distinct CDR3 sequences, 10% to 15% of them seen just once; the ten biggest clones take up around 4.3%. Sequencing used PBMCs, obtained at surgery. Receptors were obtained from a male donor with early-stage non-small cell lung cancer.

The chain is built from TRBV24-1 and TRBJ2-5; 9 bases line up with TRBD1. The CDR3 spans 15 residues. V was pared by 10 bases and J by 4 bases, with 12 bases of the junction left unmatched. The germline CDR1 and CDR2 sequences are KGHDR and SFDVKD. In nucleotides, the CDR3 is TGTGCCACTGTTTTGGGGACAGGGAGGGGAGAGACCCAGTACTTC. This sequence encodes CATVLGTGRGETQYF.

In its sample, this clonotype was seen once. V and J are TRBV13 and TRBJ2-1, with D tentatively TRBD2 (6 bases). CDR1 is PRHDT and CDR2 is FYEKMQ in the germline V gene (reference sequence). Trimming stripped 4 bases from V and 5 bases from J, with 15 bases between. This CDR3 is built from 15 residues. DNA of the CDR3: TGTGCCAGCAGCTCCCGGGGACTCGCCGACAATGAGCAGTTCTTC. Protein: CASSSRGLADNEQFF.

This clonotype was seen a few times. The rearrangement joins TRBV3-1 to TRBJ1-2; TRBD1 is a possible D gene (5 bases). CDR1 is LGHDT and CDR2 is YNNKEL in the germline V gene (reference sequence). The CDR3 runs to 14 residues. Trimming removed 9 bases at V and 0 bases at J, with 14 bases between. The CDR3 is CASNNGGANYGYTF. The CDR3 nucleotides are TGTGCCAGTAACAACGGGGGAGCTAACTATGGCTACACCTTC.

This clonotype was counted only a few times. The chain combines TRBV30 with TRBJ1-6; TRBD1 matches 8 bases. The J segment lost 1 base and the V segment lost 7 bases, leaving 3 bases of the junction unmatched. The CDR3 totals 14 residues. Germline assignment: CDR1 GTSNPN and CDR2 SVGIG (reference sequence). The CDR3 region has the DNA TGTGCCTCCCAGGGGGCGTCCTATAATTCACCCCTCCACTTT. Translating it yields CASQGASYNSPLHF. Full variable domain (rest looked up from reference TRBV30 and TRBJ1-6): SQTIHQWPATLVQPVGSPLSLECTVEGTSNPNLYWYRQAAGRGLQLLFYSVGIGQISSEVPQNLSASRPQDRQFILSSKKLLLSDSGFYLCASQGASYNSPLHFGNGTRLTVT.